This T cell receptor (beta chain) was sequenced in a study of blood T cell repertoires in COVID-19. For the study at large: The study drew acute and convalescent COVID-19 samples from the United States, Italy and Spain. From T cells, B-cell-depleted T cells, or PBMCs came the material, which was cDNA or gDNA.

Original processing methods: Estimation of nucleated cell counts was performed using reference gene primer amplification. TCRdb keeps only in-frame clones here, not all; method: immunoSEQ multiplex PCR. V and J calls and clone size are copied from that table; D and trimming were computed from the DNA. Of 90,000 to 100,000 clones detected, 87% appear once; the ten largest clones hold roughly 14%. The CDR3 sequence is 12 residues long. V dropped 4 bases and J dropped 4 bases, with 5 bases sitting between them. Germline CDR1 and CDR2: SEHNR and FQNEAQ (reference sequence). This TCR derives from a human donor in a cohort sampled during active COVID-19. The chain links TRBV7-9 to TRBJ1-3; D is uncertain. Input material: peripheral blood. CDR3 sequence (DNA): TGTGCCAGCAGCTCCCCGGGAAACACCATATATTTT. It translates to CASSSPGNTIYF.